A single sample gave rise to the 27 T cell receptor beta chains below, sequenced in a study of graft-versus-host responses after intestinal transplantation. The table came from immunoSEQ multiplex PCR; TCRdb's copy has only in-frame clones and leaves some out. The repertoire holds about 96,000 clones, with about 94% as singletons. These receptors have no identified antigens. The specimen comprised unstimulated CD4+ T cells sorted from spleen or lymph node cells, sampled before intestinal transplant. The receptors come from a human donor who received an intestinal transplant.

V gene TRBV5-1 combines with J gene TRBJ2-5, with 8 bases lining up with TRBD2. After removal of 0 bases from V and 5 bases from J, the junction contained 6 bases not matched to a gene. The CDR3 consists of 15 residues. Germline assignment: CDR1 SGHRS and CDR2 YFSETQ. The CDR3 nucleotides read TGCGCCAGCAGCTTGGCCGGGGGGGCCCCGGAGACCCAGTACTTC. Translating it yields CASSLAGGAPETQYF.

V and J are TRBV30 and TRBJ2-7; perhaps TRBD2 as D (5 bases). With 4 bases removed from V and 0 bases from J, the gap between germline ends came to 10 bases. In germline, CDR1 is GTSNPN, CDR2 SVGIG (reference sequence). CDR3 length: 13 residues. The CDR3 loop is CAWKVRGSYEQYF. The CDR3 DNA reads TGTGCCTGGAAGGTTCGGGGCTCCTACGAGCAGTACTTC.

The chain has TRBV7-9 and TRBJ1-1; D not certain. There are 14 residues in the CDR3. Germline CDR1 and CDR2: SEHNR and FQNEAQ (reference sequence). Trimming removed 6 bases at V and 4 bases at J, with 15 bases between. The CDR3 sequence is CASRTDPTGTEAFF. The CDR3 DNA reads as TGTGCCAGCAGGACCGATCCCACGGGCACTGAAGCTTTCTTT.

The chain links TRBV7-6 to TRBJ1-5; weak D call: TRBD1 (5 bases). The CDR3 is 15 amino acids. Trimming took 3 bases from V and 0 from J, leaving 9 bases between them. Germline V lookup: CDR1 SGHVS, CDR2 FNYEAQ. CDR3 amino acids: CASSLGQTSNQPQHF. CDR3 nucleotides: TGTGCCAGCAGCTTGGGGCAGACTAGCAATCAGCCCCAGCATTTT.

The V and J genes are TRBV9 and TRBJ1-2, with D maybe TRBD1 (5 bases). Germline V gene lookup returns CDR1 SGDLS and CDR2 YYNGEE. The CDR3 runs 15 residues. V lost 6 bases, J lost 5 bases, and 20 bases lay in between. CDR3 region: CASNPRGTRGYGYTF. The CDR3 nucleotides are TGTGCCAGCAACCCCCGGGGGACTAGAGGGTATGGCTACACCTTC. The full variable domain, its missing parts supplied by reference TRBV9 and TRBJ1-2, is DSGVTQTPKHLITATGQRVTLRCSPRSGDLSVYWYQQSLDQGLQFLIQYYNGEERAKGNILERFSAQQFPDLHSELNLSSLELGDSALYFCASNPRGTRGYGYTFGSGTRLTVV.

This chain links TRBV6-5 with TRBJ2-5; 8 positions match TRBD1. Germline CDR1 reads MNHEY; CDR2 reads SVGAGI. V shed 4 bases and J 5 bases; nucleotides not matched to a gene: 9. The CDR3 sequence is 15 residues long. Here the CDR3 reads CASSSQNHRGETQYF. The CDR3 DNA sequence: TGTGCCAGCAGTTCCCAAAATCACAGGGGGGAGACCCAGTACTTC.

The chain uses TRBV5-1 and TRBJ1-2, with a weak D call TRBD1 (5 bases). This CDR3 contains 14 residues. Germline V gives CDR1 SGHRS, CDR2 YFSETQ. The germline V and J ends were trimmed by 5 bases and 8 bases, with 19 bases remaining between them. CDR3 amino acids: CASSLRQIEDGYTF. CDR3 sequence (DNA): TGCGCCAGCAGTTTGCGACAGATTGAGGACGGCTACACCTTC.

This rearrangement joins TRBV5-1 to TRBJ1-5; unclear D gene. The germline V and J ends were trimmed by 2 bases and 7 bases, with 16 bases remaining between them. The CDR3 is 15 residues long. Germline V gives CDR1 SGHRS, CDR2 YFSETQ. CDR3 amino acids: CASSLSFGEDQPQHF. CDR3 nucleotide sequence: TGCGCCAGCAGCTTATCATTCGGGGAGGACCAGCCCCAGCATTTT.

The chain employs TRBV2 and TRBJ2-7; D may be TRBD2 (5 bases). This CDR3 has 12 amino acids. The V gene's germline CDR1 is SNHLY and CDR2 FYNNEI. Trimming left V 6 bases short and J 0 bases short, with 6 bases between. The CDR3, as DNA: TGTGCCAGCAGGAGGGCCTCCTACGAGCAGTACTTC. It specifies CASRRASYEQYF. The whole variable domain, filled in from reference TRBV2 and TRBJ2-7, reads EPEVTQTPSHQVTQMGQEVILRCVPISNHLYFYWYRQILGQKVEFLVSFYNNEISEKSEIFDDQFSVERPDGSNFTLKIRSTKLEDSAMYFCASRRASYEQYFGPGTRLTVT.

The CDR3 region is CASSPRAGYNEQFF. In DNA, the CDR3 is TGTGCCAGCAGCCCCCGCGCCGGGTACAATGAGCAGTTCTTC. V is TRBV4-2 and J is TRBJ2-1; D ambiguous. Germline V gene sequence: CDR1 LGHNA, CDR2 YNFKEQ. Trimming stripped 4 bases from V and 4 bases from J, with 11 bases between. The CDR3 covers 14 residues.

The chain has TRBV6-5 and TRBJ1-1; no firm D call. The CDR3 consists of 14 residues. V was cut by 2 bases and J by 6 bases, with 13 bases left in between. Per the germline V gene, CDR1 is MNHEY and CDR2 is SVGAGI. The chain's CDR3 is CASSYQLGRAEAFF. In nucleotides, the CDR3 is TGTGCCAGCAGTTACCAATTGGGGAGGGCTGAAGCTTTCTTT.

As for this clone: Other DNA sequences in this specimen translate into the identical CDR3. V is TRBV6-1 and J is TRBJ2-7; 13 nucleotides match TRBD2. V trimming: 0 bases; J trimming: 3 bases; junction bases outside the gene matches: 5. Germline values: CDR1 MNHNS, CDR2 SASEGT. The CDR3 has 17 amino acids. This CDR3 reads CASSEARTSGSRYEQYF. DNA of the CDR3: TGTGCCAGCAGTGAAGCTCGGACTAGCGGGAGCCGCTACGAGCAGTACTTC.

V usage is TRBV7-9 and J usage is TRBJ1-2, with a tentative D call TRBD1 (5 bases). CDR1 and CDR2 from the germline V gene are SEHNR and FQNEAQ (reference sequence). CDR3 length: 15 amino acids. With 1 base removed from V and 0 bases from J, the gap between germline ends came to 9 bases. The CDR3 nucleotides are TGTGCCAGCAGCTTAGTAGGGGCGGCTAACTATGGCTACACCTTC. It is translated as CASSLVGAANYGYTF.

The CDR3 here is CASSQTRTGGSEAFF. Written as DNA, the CDR3 is TGCGCCAGCAGCCAAACCAGGACAGGGGGTTCTGAAGCTTTCTTT. The V gene is TRBV4-3, the J gene TRBJ1-1; 10 bases agree with TRBD1. Germline trimming cut 2 bases from V and 6 bases from J; bases unmatched to any gene: 6. The CDR3 extends over 15 amino acids. The germline V gene encodes CDR1 LGHNA and CDR2 YSLEER.

The J gene is TRBJ2-7, the V gene TRBV29-1; D gene uncertain. Germline CDR1 is SQVTM and CDR2 is ANQGSEA. The CDR3 loop spans 9 amino acids. CDR3 nucleotides: TGCGCTGTCGGAGACGAGCAGTACTTC. Translated, it gives CAVGDEQYF.

CDR3 loop: CASTNSPTRSRSYNEQFF. Here the CDR3 DNA reads TGCGCCAGCACTAATTCCCCCACGAGGTCCCGCTCCTACAATGAGCAGTTCTTC. V gene TRBV5-1 combines with J gene TRBJ2-1, with D unresolved. The CDR3 runs to 18 residues. Trimming left V 6 bases short and J 0 bases short, with 22 bases between. The germline gives CDR1 SGHRS, CDR2 YFSETQ.

The chain has TRBV5-5 and TRBJ2-5, with 9 bases identical to TRBD1. Germline assignment: CDR1 SGHKS and CDR2 YYEKEE (reference sequence). Unmatched junction bases numbered 9, after V lost 5 bases and J lost 7 bases. The CDR3 covers 14 residues. Here the CDR3 reads CASRGQGMQATQYF. The CDR3 DNA is TGTGCCAGCAGAGGACAGGGGATGCAGGCGACCCAGTACTTC. Supplemented by reference TRBV5-5 and TRBJ2-5, the full variable domain reads DAGVTQSPTHLIKTRGQQVTLRCSPISGHKSVSWYQQVLGQGPQFIFQYYEKEERGRGNFPDRFSARQFPNYSSELNVNALLLGDSALYLCASRGQGMQATQYFGPGTRLLVL.

The chain links TRBV5-1 to TRBJ2-5; D possibly corresponds to TRBD1 (5 bases). Judging by the DNA end, TRBJ2-7 fits better; the J call may be wrong. Germline assignment: CDR1 SGHRS and CDR2 YFSETQ. The CDR3 has 15 residues. In nucleotides, the CDR3 is TGCGCCAGCAGCTCGGCCGGGTTCCAGGGAAGCGAGCAGTACTTC. It codes for CASSSAGFQGSEQYF.

The chain uses TRBV11-2 and TRBJ1-3; 7 bases map to TRBD1. The CDR3 covers 15 residues. Germline trimming cut 2 bases from V and 2 bases from J; bases unmatched to any gene: 3. Per germline, CDR1 SGHAT and CDR2 FQNNGV. CDR3 coding DNA: TGTGCCAGCAGCTTAAGAGACAGGGCTGGAAACACCATATATTTT. This encodes CASSLRDRAGNTIYF.

A word on this clone: Distinct nucleotide sequences in the sample also encode this CDR3. The V call is TRBV7-9, the J call TRBJ1-6; maybe TRBD1 (6 bases). CDR3 length: 17 residues. Trimming took 4 bases from V and 8 from J, leaving 21 bases between them. CDR1 is SEHNR, CDR2 FQNEAQ, per germline (reference sequence). The CDR3, as DNA: TGTGCCAGCAGCTCACATCACGGCCAGTCAGGGGATTCACCCCTCCACTTT. Amino acids: CASSSHHGQSGDSPLHF.

This sequence joins TRBV10-3 and TRBJ2-7; 8 nucleotides match TRBD2. V dropped 4 bases and J dropped 7; count of bases not matched to a gene: 15. The CDR3 sequence is 16 residues long. The germline V gene has CDR1 ENHRY and CDR2 SYGVKD. DNA of the CDR3: TGTGCCATCAGTGGTGAATTTGGACGGGGGGGCAATGAGCAGTACTTC. This translates into CAISGEFGRGGNEQYF.

In nucleotides, the CDR3 is TGTGCCAGCAGTGAAAGGTTGGGGCAAGCTTTCTTT. Amino acid sequence: CASSERLGQAFF. The V and J genes are TRBV2 and TRBJ1-1; weak D call: TRBD1 (5 bases). V dropped 2 bases and J dropped 9 bases, with 10 bases sitting between them. The CDR3 consists of 12 residues. CDR1 and CDR2 from the germline V gene are SNHLY and FYNNEI.

The V call is TRBV4-2, the J call TRBJ2-7, with 11 bases matching TRBD2. Looked up from germline, CDR1 is LGHNA and CDR2 is YNFKEQ. After removal of 1 base from V and 5 bases from J, the junction contained 7 bases not matched to a gene. The CDR3 has 16 amino acids. In DNA, the CDR3 is TGTGCCAGCAGCCAAGTAGTTCTAGCGGGAGGCCACGAGCAGTACTTC. This codes for CASSQVVLAGGHEQYF.

This clone showed up just once. The chain has TRBV7-2 and TRBJ2-3, with 7 bases fitting TRBD1. Germline CDR1 is SGHTA and CDR2 is FQGNSA. Trimming took 5 bases from V and 3 from J; bases not matched to a gene: 5. The CDR3 spans 14 residues. CDR3 DNA sequence: TGTGCCAGCAGCCCGGACAGGATGACAGATACGCAGTATTTT. The encoded protein is CASSPDRMTDTQYF.

The rearrangement joins TRBV6-6 to TRBJ1-4, with D uncertain. Germline CDR1 and CDR2: MNHNY and SVGAGI (reference sequence). CDR3 length equals 11 residues. V was trimmed by 3 bases and J by 7 bases, leaving 3 bases between them. The CDR3 coding sequence is TGTGCCAGCAGTTATCGTGAAAAACTGTTTTTT. Protein product: CASSYREKLFF.

The chain carries TRBV20-1 and TRBJ1-2, with D maybe TRBD1 (6 bases). This CDR3 contains 10 residues. The ends were cut back, 5 bases at V and 5 bases at J, with 6 bases in the middle. CDR1 DFQATT and CDR2 SNEGSKA come from the germline V gene (reference sequence). The CDR3 coding sequence is TGCAGTGCTGGACAGTATGGCTACACCTTC. Protein product: CSAGQYGYTF.

The chain combines TRBV25-1 with TRBJ2-3; D unresolved. The V and J ends lost 3 bases and 4 bases respectively, with 11 bases between them. In germline, CDR1 is MGHDK, CDR2 SYGVNS. CDR3 length: 14 amino acids. The CDR3 loop reads CASSDPWAADTQYF. The CDR3 DNA follows: TGTGCCAGCAGTGACCCCTGGGCTGCAGATACGCAGTATTTT.